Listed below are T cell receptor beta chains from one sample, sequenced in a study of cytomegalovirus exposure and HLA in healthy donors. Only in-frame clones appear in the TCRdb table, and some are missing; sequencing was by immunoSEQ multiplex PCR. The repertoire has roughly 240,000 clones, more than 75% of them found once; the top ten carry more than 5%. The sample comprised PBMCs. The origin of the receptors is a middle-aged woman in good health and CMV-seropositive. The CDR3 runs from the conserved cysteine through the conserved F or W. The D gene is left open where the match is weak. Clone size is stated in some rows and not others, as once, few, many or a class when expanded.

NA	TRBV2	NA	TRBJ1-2	CASRQDDNYGYTF	TGTGCCAGCAGACAGGACGATAACTATGGCTACACCTTC
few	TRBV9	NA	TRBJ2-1	CASSVEGVGPNNEQFF	TGTGCCAGCAGCGTAGAGGGTGTGGGGCCAAACAATGAGCAGTTCTTC
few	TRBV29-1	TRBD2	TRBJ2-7	CSVQSGGARGSYEQYF	TGCAGCGTCCAATCGGGAGGGGCCAGGGGATCCTACGAGCAGTACTTC
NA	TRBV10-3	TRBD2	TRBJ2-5	CAISESTSGGYQETQYF	TGTGCCATCAGTGAGTCGACTAGCGGGGGCTACCAAGAGACCCAGTACTTC
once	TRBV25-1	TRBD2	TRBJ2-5	CASSDRLAGVETQYF	TGTGCCAGCAGTGATCGGCTAGCGGGAGTCGAGACCCAGTACTTC
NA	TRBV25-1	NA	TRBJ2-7	CASRGDSPPYEQYF	TGTGCCAGCAGGGGGGACTCTCCCCCCTACGAGCAGTACTTC
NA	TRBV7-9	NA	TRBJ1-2	CSSSLPGQLGYTF	TGTTCCAGCAGCTTACCTGGACAGCTTGGCTACACCTTC
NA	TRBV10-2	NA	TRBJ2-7	CASSPDRSYEQYF	TGCGCCAGCAGTCCGGACAGATCCTACGAGCAGTACTTC
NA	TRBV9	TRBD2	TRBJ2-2	CASSRGGARTGELFF	TGTGCCAGCAGCCGGGGGGGGGCCAGAACCGGGGAGCTGTTTTTT
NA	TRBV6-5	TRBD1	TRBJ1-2	CASSYSWTGDGYTF	TGTGCCAGCAGTTACTCTTGGACAGGGGATGGCTACACCTTC
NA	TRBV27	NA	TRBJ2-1	CASSSNAAGRFVFF	TGTGCCAGCAGCTCAAATGCGGCGGGACGGTTCGTCTTCTTC
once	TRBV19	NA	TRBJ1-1	CASSMNFAGITEAFF	TGTGCCAGTAGTATGAACTTCGCGGGGATAACTGAAGCTTTCTTT
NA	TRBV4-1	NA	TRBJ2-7	CASSPVLWLDGYEQYF	TGCGCCAGCAGCCCCGTCCTGTGGCTAGACGGCTACGAGCAGTACTTC
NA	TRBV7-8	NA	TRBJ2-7	CASSIRGPFGDEQYF	TGTGCCAGCAGCATCAGGGGCCCCTTTGGGGACGAGCAGTACTTC
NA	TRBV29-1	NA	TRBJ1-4	CSVAPQGWANEKLFF	TGCAGCGTTGCTCCACAGGGTTGGGCTAATGAAAAACTGTTTTTT
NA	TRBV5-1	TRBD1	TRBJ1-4	CASSSSGTGNEKLFF	TGCGCCAGCAGCTCATCCGGGACAGGGAATGAAAAACTGTTTTTT
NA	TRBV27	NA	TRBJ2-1	CASSYLNNEQFF	TGTGCCAGCAGTTACTTGAACAATGAGCAGTTCTTC
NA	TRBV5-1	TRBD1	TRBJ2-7	CASSLFTGQGYEQYF	TGCGCCAGCAGCTTGTTCACAGGACAGGGATACGAGCAGTACTTC
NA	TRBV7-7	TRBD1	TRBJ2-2	CASSEGQLTGELFF	TGTGCCAGCAGCGAGGGACAGCTCACCGGGGAGCTGTTTTTT
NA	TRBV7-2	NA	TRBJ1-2	CASSLAQGTYGYTF	TGTGCCAGCAGCTTAGCACAGGGTACCTATGGCTACACCTTC
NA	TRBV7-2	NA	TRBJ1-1	CASRKQGGGVGTEAFF	TGTGCCAGCAGAAAACAAGGGGGGGGAGTTGGCACTGAAGCTTTCTTT
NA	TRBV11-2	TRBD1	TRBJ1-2	CASSLDWAGQGVFYGYTF	TGTGCCAGCAGCTTAGATTGGGCCGGACAGGGGGTTTTCTATGGCTACACCTTC
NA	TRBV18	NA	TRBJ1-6	CASSVDRFNSPLHF	TGTGCCAGCTCCGTTGACAGATTTAATTCACCCCTCCACTTT
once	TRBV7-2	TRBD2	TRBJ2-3	CASSSRTSGAIDTQYF	TGTGCCAGCAGCTCGCGGACTAGCGGGGCCATCGATACGCAGTATTTT
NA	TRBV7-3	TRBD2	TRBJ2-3	CASSLDAGVADTQYF	TGTGCCAGCAGCTTAGACGCGGGGGTGGCAGATACGCAGTATTTT
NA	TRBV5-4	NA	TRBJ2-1	CASSLGQTYNEQFF	TGTGCCAGCAGCTTGGGGCAGACCTACAATGAGCAGTTCTTC
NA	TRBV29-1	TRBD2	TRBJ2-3	CSAGGGKGADTQYF	TGCAGCGCCGGGGGGGGCAAGGGGGCAGATACGCAGTATTTT
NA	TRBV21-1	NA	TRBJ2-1	CASSNLLAGTKSSYNEQFF	TGTGCCAGCAGCAATCTTCTAGCGGGAACTAAAAGCTCCTACAATGAGCAGTTCTTC
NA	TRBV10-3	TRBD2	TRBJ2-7	CAIRERLERGTYEQYF	TGTGCCATCAGGGAACGACTCGAGCGGGGAACCTACGAGCAGTACTTC
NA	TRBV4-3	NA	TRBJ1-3	CASSQGAGPGNTIYF	TGCGCCAGCAGCCAAGGAGCTGGGCCTGGAAACACCATATATTTT
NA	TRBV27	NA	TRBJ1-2	CASRPTGNYGYTF	TGTGCCAGCAGACCCACAGGAAACTATGGCTACACCTTC
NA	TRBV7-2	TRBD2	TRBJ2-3	CASSLSVAGVDTQYF	TGTGCCAGCAGCCTTAGCGTAGCGGGGGTAGATACGCAGTATTTT
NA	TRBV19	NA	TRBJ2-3	CASSTRGSTDTQYF	TGTGCCAGTAGTACAAGGGGGAGTACAGATACGCAGTATTTT
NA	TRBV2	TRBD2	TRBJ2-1	CASSEIGTRAGNEQFF	TGTGCCAGCAGCGAGATCGGGACTAGGGCAGGCAATGAGCAGTTCTTC
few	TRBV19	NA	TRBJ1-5	CASSTAGQDSQPQHF	TGTGCCAGTAGTACGGCGGGGCAGGATAGCCAGCCCCAGCATTTT